The 7 T cell receptor beta chains below were found in one sample sequenced in a study of T cells after yellow fever vaccination. TCRdb passed the 5' RACE reads through MiXCR, listing each CDR3 protein once. The table records just over 250,000 distinct CDR3 sequences, approximately 5.2% of them present only once. This material consisted of CD4+ T cells sorted from PBMCs, taken on the day of the yellow fever booster vaccination. The receptors originated from a man between 18 and 29 years old who received the YFV17D yellow fever vaccine.

This clonotype has just a few counts. The chain links TRBV2 to TRBJ2-5; D might be TRBD2 (5 bases). CDR1 is SNHLY, CDR2 FYNNEI, per germline. Trimming stripped 7 bases from V and 3 bases from J, with 12 bases between. The CDR3 sequence is 13 residues long. The CDR3 nucleotides are TGTGCCAGCACCCCGGAGGTTGAAGAGACCCAGTACTTC. Protein: CASTPEVEETQYF.

At least ten counts were recorded for this clonotype. The V and J genes are TRBV7-2 and TRBJ2-3; a possible D gene is TRBD2 (6 bases). This CDR3 comprises 15 residues. Germline V gene data show CDR1 as SGHTA and CDR2 as FQGNSA. The V and J ends lost 1 base and 5 bases respectively, with 13 bases between them. CDR3 nucleotides: TGTGCCAGCAGCTTAGTTGCGGCGGGGTTAGATACGCAGTATTTT. Translated: CASSLVAAGLDTQYF.

The J gene is TRBJ2-5, the V gene TRBV19; 8 bases are shared with TRBD2. CDR1 is LNHDA and CDR2 is SQIVND in the germline V gene (reference sequence). This CDR3 is built from 14 residues. V was pared by 5 bases and J by 3 bases, with 5 bases of the junction left unmatched. CDR3 residues: CASSRQLAEETQYF. DNA for the CDR3: TGTGCCAGTAGTCGTCAACTAGCGGAAGAGACCCAGTACTTC.

This clonotype was seen ten or more times. The rearrangement joins TRBV7-3 to TRBJ2-3, with 8 positions matching TRBD2. Germline V gene sequence: CDR1 SGHTA, CDR2 FQGTGA. This CDR3 region has 16 residues. The V segment lost 5 bases and the J segment 2 bases; nucleotides outside the gene matches: 9. The CDR3 loop reads CASSPRGGSNTDTQYF. The CDR3 DNA reads TGTGCCAGCAGCCCCCGGGGGGGCTCCAACACAGATACGCAGTATTTT.

This clonotype came up many times. The rearrangement links TRBV11-2 to TRBJ1-5; D might be TRBD1 (6 bases). The CDR3 spans 15 residues. CDR1 and CDR2 from the germline V gene are SGHAT and FQNNGV. Trimming stripped 1 base from V and 8 bases from J, with 15 bases between. DNA for the CDR3: TGTGCCAGCAGCTTAGGGGACAAGTGGCGTGAGCCCCAGCATTTT. Protein: CASSLGDKWREPQHF. Together with reference TRBV11-2 and TRBJ1-5, the CDR3 gives the full variable domain: EAGVAQSPRYKIIEKRQSVAFWCNPISGHATLYWYQQILGQGPKLLIQFQNNGVVDDSQLPKDRFSAERLKGVDSTLKIQPAKLEDSAVYLCASSLGDKWREPQHFGDGTRLSIL.

The gene calls are TRBV27 and TRBJ2-1; 12 positions agree with TRBD2. Germline-derived CDR1 and CDR2 are MNHEY and SMNVEV (reference sequence). V lost 5 bases and J lost 9; bases outside the gene matches: 11. The CDR3 covers 16 residues. The CDR3 region has the DNA TGTGCCAGCAGTCTTACTAGCGGGGGGCTGAAGGTTGAGCAGTTCTTC. It yields the protein CASSLTSGGLKVEQFF.

This clonotype was found many times. The CDR3 DNA reads TGTGCCAGCAGTGAGGCCCCCGAGGGCTCCTACGAGCAGTACTTC. Its translation: CASSEAPEGSYEQYF. This chain connects TRBV6-1 to TRBJ2-7; D is possibly TRBD2 (5 bases). V was clipped by 3 bases and J by 0 bases, with 12 bases between them. CDR1 MNHNS and CDR2 SASEGT come from the germline V gene. CDR3 length equals 15 residues.